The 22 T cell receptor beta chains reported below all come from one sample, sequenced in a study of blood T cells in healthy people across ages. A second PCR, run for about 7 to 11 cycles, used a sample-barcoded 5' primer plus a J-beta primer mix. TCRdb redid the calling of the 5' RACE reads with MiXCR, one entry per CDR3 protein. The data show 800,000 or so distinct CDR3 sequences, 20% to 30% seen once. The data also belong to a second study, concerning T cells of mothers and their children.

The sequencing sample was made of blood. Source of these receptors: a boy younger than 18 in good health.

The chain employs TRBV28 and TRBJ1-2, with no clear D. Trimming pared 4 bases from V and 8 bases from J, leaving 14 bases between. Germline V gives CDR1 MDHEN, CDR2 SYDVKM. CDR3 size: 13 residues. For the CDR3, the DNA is TGTGCCAGCAGTTCGGCGAGCGTGGGCGGCTACACCTTC. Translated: CASSSASVGGYTF.

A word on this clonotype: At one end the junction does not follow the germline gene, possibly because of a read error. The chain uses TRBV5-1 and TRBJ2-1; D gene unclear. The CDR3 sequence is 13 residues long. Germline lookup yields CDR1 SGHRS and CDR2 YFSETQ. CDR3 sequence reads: CASSLDPVNKQFF. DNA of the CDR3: TGCGCCAGCAGCTTGGACCCAGTCAATAAGCAGTTCTTC.

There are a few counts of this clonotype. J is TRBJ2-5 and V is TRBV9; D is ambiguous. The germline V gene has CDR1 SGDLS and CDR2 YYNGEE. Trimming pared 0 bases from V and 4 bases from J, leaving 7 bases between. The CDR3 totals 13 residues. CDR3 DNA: TGTGCCAGCAGCGTAGTTCTCGGAGAGACCCAGTACTTC. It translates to CASSVVLGETQYF.

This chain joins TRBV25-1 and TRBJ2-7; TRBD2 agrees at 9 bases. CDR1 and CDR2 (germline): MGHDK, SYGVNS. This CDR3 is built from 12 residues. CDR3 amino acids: CARAGGPSEQYF. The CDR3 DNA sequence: TGTGCGAGGGCGGGAGGGCCGTCGGAGCAGTACTTC.

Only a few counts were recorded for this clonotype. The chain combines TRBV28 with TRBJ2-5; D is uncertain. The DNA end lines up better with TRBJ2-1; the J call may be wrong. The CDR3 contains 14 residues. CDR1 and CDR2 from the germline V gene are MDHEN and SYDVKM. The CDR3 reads CASTRTNLYNEQFF. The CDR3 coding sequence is TGTGCCAGCACTCGAACAAACCTGTACAATGAGCAGTTCTTC.

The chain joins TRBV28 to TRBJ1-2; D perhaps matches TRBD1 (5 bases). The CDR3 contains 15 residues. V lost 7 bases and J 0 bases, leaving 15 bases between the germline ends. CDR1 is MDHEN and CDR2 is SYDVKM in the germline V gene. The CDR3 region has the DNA TGTGCCAGCAAAGGGGATGGGACGGCTAACTATGGCTACACCTTC. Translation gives CASKGDGTANYGYTF.

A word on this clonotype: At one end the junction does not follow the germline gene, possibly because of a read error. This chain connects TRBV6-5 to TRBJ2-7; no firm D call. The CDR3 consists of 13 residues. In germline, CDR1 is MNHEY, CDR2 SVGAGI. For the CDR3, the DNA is TGTGCCAGCAGTTACGGCGGACCCTACGAGCAGGACTTC. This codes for CASSYGGPYEQDF.

As DNA, the CDR3 is TGTGCCAGCTCACGGGAACCGGGACAGGGCCAAGAGACCCAGTACTTC. Translating gives CASSREPGQGQETQYF. The V gene is TRBV18, the J gene TRBJ2-5; 9 positions match TRBD1. V shed 4 bases and J 1 base; nucleotides not matched to a gene: 7. CDR3 length: 16 residues. Per the germline V gene, CDR1 is KGHSH and CDR2 is LQKENI.

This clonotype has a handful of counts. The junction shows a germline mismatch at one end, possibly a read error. The CDR3: CATSRDQSEGAREDF. The CDR3 DNA sequence: TGTGCCACCAGCAGAGATCAGTCCGAGGGGGCGCGTGAGGACTTC. The rearrangement uses TRBV15 and TRBJ2-1, with 7 bases fitting TRBD1. Germline V gene sequence: CDR1 LNHNV, CDR2 YYDKDF (reference sequence). This CDR3 is built from 15 residues.

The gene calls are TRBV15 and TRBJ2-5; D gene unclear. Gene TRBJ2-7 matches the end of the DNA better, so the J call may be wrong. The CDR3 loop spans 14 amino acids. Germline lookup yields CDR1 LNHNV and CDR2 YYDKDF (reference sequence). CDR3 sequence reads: CATSRDLEQYEQYF. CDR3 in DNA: TGTGCCACCAGCAGAGATCTAGAGCAATACGAGCAGTACTTC.

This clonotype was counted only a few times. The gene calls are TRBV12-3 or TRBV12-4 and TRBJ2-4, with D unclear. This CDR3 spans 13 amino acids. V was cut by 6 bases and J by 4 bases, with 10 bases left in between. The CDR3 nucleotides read TGTGCCAGCAGCACCCCCGGGAAAAACATTCAGTACTTC. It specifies CASSTPGKNIQYF.

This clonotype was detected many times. CDR3 region: CASSSEGRLRQETQYF. In DNA, the CDR3 is TGTGCCAGCAGCTCCGAGGGTCGGCTTAGACAAGAGACCCAGTACTTC. The V and J genes are TRBV7-2 and TRBJ2-5, with D possibly TRBD2 on 5 matching bases. Germline V gene data show CDR1 as SGHTA and CDR2 as FQGNSA. This CDR3 spans 16 amino acids. V was pared by 4 bases and J by 2 bases, with 17 bases between.

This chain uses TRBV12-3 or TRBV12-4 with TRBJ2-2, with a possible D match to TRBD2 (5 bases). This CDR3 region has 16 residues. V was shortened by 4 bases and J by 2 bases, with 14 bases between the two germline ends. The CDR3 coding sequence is TGTGCCAGCAGTTCCTCGGGAAGGGTCAACACCGGGGAGCTGTTTTTT. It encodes CASSSSGRVNTGELFF.

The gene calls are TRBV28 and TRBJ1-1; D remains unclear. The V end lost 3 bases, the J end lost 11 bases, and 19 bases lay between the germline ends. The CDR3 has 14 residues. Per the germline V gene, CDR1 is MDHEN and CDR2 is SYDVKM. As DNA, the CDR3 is TGTGCCAGCAGTTTGGGAGGGTCCAATATTGGGGCTTTCTTT. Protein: CASSLGGSNIGAFF.

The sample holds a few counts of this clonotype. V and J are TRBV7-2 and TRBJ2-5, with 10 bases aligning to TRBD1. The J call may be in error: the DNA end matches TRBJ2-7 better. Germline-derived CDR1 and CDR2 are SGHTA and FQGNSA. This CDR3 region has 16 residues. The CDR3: CASSLYGTGDSYEQYF. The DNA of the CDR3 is TGTGCCAGCAGCTTATATGGGACAGGGGACTCCTACGAGCAGTACTTC.

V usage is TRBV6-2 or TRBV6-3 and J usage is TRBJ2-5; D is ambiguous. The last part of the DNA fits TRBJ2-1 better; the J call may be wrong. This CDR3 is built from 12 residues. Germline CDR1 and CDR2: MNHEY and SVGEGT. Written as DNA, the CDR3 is TGTGCCAGGCTGAGACACCACAATGAGCAGTTCTTC. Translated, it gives CARLRHHNEQFF.

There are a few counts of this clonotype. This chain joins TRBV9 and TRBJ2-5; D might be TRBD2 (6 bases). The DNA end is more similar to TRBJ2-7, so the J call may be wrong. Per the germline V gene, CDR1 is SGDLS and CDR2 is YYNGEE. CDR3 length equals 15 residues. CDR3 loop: CASSVGVLSGDEQYF. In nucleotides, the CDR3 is TGTGCCAGCAGCGTAGGAGTTCTTTCGGGGGACGAGCAGTACTTC.

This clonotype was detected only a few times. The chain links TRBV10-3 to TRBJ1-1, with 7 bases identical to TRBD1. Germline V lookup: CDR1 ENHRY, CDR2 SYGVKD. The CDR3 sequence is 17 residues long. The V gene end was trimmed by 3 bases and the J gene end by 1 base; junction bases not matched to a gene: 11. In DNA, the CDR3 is TGTGCCATCAGTGAACCTCGTGGCAGGGGGTCGAACACTGAAGCTTTCTTT. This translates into CAISEPRGRGSNTEAFF.

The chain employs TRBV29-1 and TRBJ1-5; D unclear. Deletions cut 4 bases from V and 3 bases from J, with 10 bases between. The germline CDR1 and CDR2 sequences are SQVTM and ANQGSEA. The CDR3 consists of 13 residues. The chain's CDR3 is CSVVEDFNQPQHF. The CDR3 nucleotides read TGCAGCGTTGTAGAGGATTTCAATCAGCCCCAGCATTTT.

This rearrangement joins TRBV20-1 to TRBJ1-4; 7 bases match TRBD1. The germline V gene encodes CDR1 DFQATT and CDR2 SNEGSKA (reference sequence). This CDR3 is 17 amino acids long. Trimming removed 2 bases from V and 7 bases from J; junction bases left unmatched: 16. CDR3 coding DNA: TGCAGTGCTAGAAGAAATTCATTCGGGACAGACCCTGAAAAACTGTTTTTT. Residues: CSARRNSFGTDPEKLFF.

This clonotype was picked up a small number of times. The CDR3 is CASSPSLGLDNEQFF. For the CDR3, the DNA is TGTGCCAGCAGTCCTTCACTCGGTTTAGACAATGAGCAGTTCTTC. V and J are TRBV28 and TRBJ2-5; D is unclear. The J call may be faulty, since TRBJ2-1 better matches the DNA end. Germline V lookup: CDR1 MDHEN, CDR2 SYDVKM. CDR3 length equals 15 residues.

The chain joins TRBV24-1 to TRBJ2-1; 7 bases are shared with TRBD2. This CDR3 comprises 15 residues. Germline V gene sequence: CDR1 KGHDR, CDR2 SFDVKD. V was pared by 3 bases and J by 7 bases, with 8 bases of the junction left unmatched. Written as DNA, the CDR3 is TGTGCCACCAGTGATGCACCAGCGGGACGAAATGAGCAGTTCTTC. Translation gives CATSDAPAGRNEQFF.